A single sample is the source of the 20 T cell receptor beta chains below, sequenced in a study of post-analysis software for immune sequencing data. General study findings and limits: Elevated frequency relative to controls characterized several TRBV segments in patients, TRBV5-6, TRBV5-1 and TRBV20-1 among them.

For these receptors, no antigen is known. cDNA libraries for TCR beta contained unique molecular identifiers. TCRdb reprocessed the PCR reads via MiXCR and lists one record per CDR3 protein. The sample shows approximately 630,000 distinct CDR3 sequences, 55% to 60% of them seen only once. Sequenced material: blood. Every receptor here comes from a girl aged 2 to 9 with multiple sclerosis.

The chain has TRBV20-1 and TRBJ2-1, with 7 bases matching TRBD1. The V and J ends lost 6 bases and 2 bases, in that order; junction bases with no gene match: 7. Germline V gene sequence: CDR1 DFQATT, CDR2 SNEGSKA (reference sequence). The CDR3 length is 14 residues. The CDR3 coding sequence is TGCAGTGCCTTGACAGGGAGTCCCTACAATGAGCAGTTCTTC. This encodes CSALTGSPYNEQFF.

The rearrangement joins TRBV5-1 to TRBJ2-2; D gene unclear. Germline loops: CDR1 SGHRS, CDR2 YFSETQ. CDR3 length: 15 residues. Trimming stripped 4 bases from V and 0 bases from J, with 10 bases between. DNA for the CDR3: TGCGCCAGCAGCAAGGACCGCCCGAACACCGGGGAGCTGTTTTTT. Translation gives CASSKDRPNTGELFF.

This clonotype has just one count. One junction end does not reproduce the germline sequence, and a read error may be involved. This sequence joins TRBV13 and TRBJ2-5, with 7 bases matching TRBD2. CDR3 size: 13 residues. Germline V gives CDR1 PRHDT, CDR2 FYEKMQ (reference sequence). CDR3 protein: CASRHGAGETQYF. The CDR3 DNA is TGTGCCAGCAGACACGGGGCGGGGGAGACCCAGTACTTT.

V usage is TRBV20-1 and J usage is TRBJ2-7; TRBD1 agrees at 8 bases. The ends lost 3 bases at V and 2 bases at J; junction bases unmatched: 6. This CDR3 has 14 residues. CDR1 and CDR2 (germline): DFQATT, SNEGSKA (reference sequence). The chain's CDR3 is CSASSGQGAYEQYF. CDR3 in DNA: TGCAGTGCTAGTAGCGGACAGGGAGCCTACGAGCAGTACTTC.

This clonotype was found once. This chain connects TRBV2 to TRBJ1-1, with 8 bases identical to TRBD1. CDR1 SNHLY and CDR2 FYNNEI come from the germline V gene. The junction had 6 bases not matched to a gene; V was cut back by 9 bases and J by 3 bases. The CDR3 is 13 amino acids. CDR3 amino acids: CARRTGLDTEAFF. The CDR3 DNA is TGTGCCAGAAGGACAGGGTTGGACACTGAAGCTTTCTTT.

This chain uses TRBV27 with TRBJ2-1, with TRBD2 matching over 7 bases. With V trimmed by 3 bases and J by 1 base, 9 bases remained unmatched. CDR1 and CDR2 (germline): MNHEY, SMNVEV (reference sequence). The CDR3 covers 17 residues. The CDR3 nucleotides are TGTGCCAGCAGTTTTCACGCCTTAGCGGGTTCCTACAATGAGCAGTTCTTC. Its protein is CASSFHALAGSYNEQFF.

The CDR3 protein is CASSLGRRRNTEAFF. The CDR3 nucleotides are TGTGCCAGCAGTTTAGGGCGCAGAAGGAACACTGAAGCTTTCTTT. This sequence joins TRBV12-3 or TRBV12-4 and TRBJ1-1; D ambiguous. With 1 base removed from V and 1 base from J, the gap between germline ends came to 10 bases. CDR3 length: 15 amino acids.

This clonotype was counted a single time. The chain links TRBV7-9 to TRBJ2-1; 9 nucleotides agree with TRBD1. Germline CDR1 is SEHNR and CDR2 is FQNEAQ (reference sequence). The ends lost 2 bases at V and 9 bases at J; junction bases unmatched: 8. This CDR3 region has 15 residues. In nucleotides, the CDR3 is TGTGCCAGCAGCTTAAGACAGGGGGGACGGGGTGAGCAGTTCTTC. Its translation is CASSLRQGGRGEQFF.

This clonotype was detected a few times. The rearrangement joins TRBV10-3 to TRBJ2-1, with TRBD2 identical over 11 bases. CDR1 and CDR2 (germline): ENHRY, SYGVKD. The CDR3 contains 15 residues. V lost 5 bases to trimming and J lost 5 bases; unmatched junction nucleotides: 5. The CDR3 nucleotides read TGTGCCATCAGTCCGACTAGCGGGGAGCACAATGAGCAGTTCTTC. This codes for CAISPTSGEHNEQFF.

J is TRBJ2-3 and V is TRBV20-1, with D possibly being TRBD1 (5 bases). The CDR3 is made up of 12 amino acids. Germline lookup yields CDR1 DFQATT and CDR2 SNEGSKA (reference sequence). V was cut by 5 bases and J by 3 bases, with 9 bases left in between. CDR3 region: CSAFDSTDTQYF. Written as DNA, the CDR3 is TGCAGTGCTTTTGACAGTACAGATACGCAGTATTTT.

The V gene is TRBV6-5, the J gene TRBJ1-2; D possibly corresponds to TRBD1 (5 bases). This CDR3 is 15 amino acids long. V was cut by 0 bases and J by 5 bases, with 13 bases left in between. Per germline, CDR1 MNHEY and CDR2 SVGAGI. The chain's CDR3 is CASSYSRDGGYGYTF. Here the CDR3 DNA reads TGTGCCAGCAGTTACTCCCGGGACGGAGGTTATGGCTACACCTTC.

This clonotype was seen more than once but under ten times. This chain uses TRBV5-1 with TRBJ1-2, with D maybe TRBD1 (5 bases). CDR3 length: 14 residues. CDR1 is SGHRS and CDR2 is YFSETQ in the germline V gene. V was shortened by 0 bases and J by 2 bases, with 8 bases between the two germline ends. The CDR3 here is CASSLEGRNYGYTF. CDR3 DNA sequence: TGCGCCAGCAGCTTGGAGGGGAGGAACTATGGCTACACCTTC.

The chain is built from TRBV4-1 and TRBJ1-5; the D is unclear. V shed 0 bases and J shed 2 bases, with 14 bases lying between them. Germline CDR1 reads MGHRA; CDR2 reads YSYEKL. This CDR3 has 17 amino acids. This CDR3 is CASSQDRSLGGNQPQHF. The CDR3 DNA sequence: TGCGCCAGCAGCCAAGACAGGAGTCTCGGGGGCAATCAGCCCCAGCATTTT.

The chain links TRBV12-3 or TRBV12-4 to TRBJ2-7; the D gene could be TRBD1 or TRBD2 (5 bases each). V was shortened by 6 bases and J by 7 bases, with 19 bases between the two germline ends. This CDR3 is built from 14 residues. CDR3 sequence: CASSGGHPYNEQYF. The DNA for the CDR3 is TGTGCCAGCAGCGGAGGACATCCGTACAATGAGCAGTACTTC.

This chain links TRBV6-5 with TRBJ1-1, with 7 nucleotides matching TRBD1. Germline CDR1 reads MNHEY; CDR2 reads SVGAGI. With 3 bases clipped from V and 11 bases from J, the junction kept 15 bases outside the gene matches. The CDR3 covers 15 residues. The CDR3 region has the DNA TGTGCCAGCAGTTATTCGGACAGGCTGACACTGGGGGCTTTCTTT. Its protein is CASSYSDRLTLGAFF.

This chain's CDR3 is CASSMDWGTTEAFF. The CDR3 DNA reads as TGTGCCAGCAGTATGGACTGGGGGACCACTGAAGCTTTCTTT. The J gene is TRBJ1-1, the V gene TRBV27, with D possibly TRBD1 on 5 matching bases. Germline CDR1 MNHEY, CDR2 SMNVEV (reference sequence). V lost 5 bases, J lost 4 bases, and 14 bases lay in between. The CDR3 consists of 14 residues.

The chain has TRBV30 and TRBJ1-4, with D tentatively TRBD1 (6 bases). The germline V gene has CDR1 GTSNPN and CDR2 SVGIG (reference sequence). V was trimmed by 3 bases and J by 0 bases, leaving 11 bases between them. This CDR3 has 15 residues. This CDR3 is CAWRQGLTTNEKLFF. CDR3 nucleotide sequence: TGTGCCTGGAGACAGGGCCTAACAACTAATGAAAAACTGTTTTTT.

The V call is TRBV29-1, the J call TRBJ2-7, with D possibly matching TRBD1 (6 bases). The CDR3 loop spans 12 amino acids. Germline CDR1 and CDR2: SQVTM and ANQGSEA. V lost 4 bases and J lost 4, with 11 bases in between. In DNA, the CDR3 is TGCAGCGTTGCCATAGGGGGTTACGAGCAGTACTTC. Residues: CSVAIGGYEQYF.

The gene calls are TRBV6-2 or TRBV6-3 and TRBJ2-1, with a possible D match to TRBD1 (5 bases). The CDR3 has 13 amino acids. V was trimmed by 2 bases and J by 7 bases, leaving 9 bases between them. In germline, CDR1 is MNHEY, CDR2 SVGEGT. DNA of the CDR3: TGTGCCAGCAGTTACGACAGCTTTAATGAGCAGTTCTTC. The encoded protein is CASSYDSFNEQFF.

The chain recombines TRBV29-1 with TRBJ2-1; 12 nucleotides line up with TRBD1. The CDR3 length is 14 residues. The germline V gene encodes CDR1 SQVTM and CDR2 ANQGSEA. V gave up 4 bases and J gave up 6 bases; unmatched junction bases: 4. CDR3 sequence: CSVVGGQGANEQFF. As DNA, the CDR3 is TGCAGCGTTGTAGGGGGACAGGGGGCCAATGAGCAGTTCTTC.